The 21 T cell receptor beta chains reported below all come from one sample, sequenced in a study of T cell responses to AZD1222 COVID-19 vaccine. TCRdb's table, derived via immunoSEQ multiplex PCR, lists solely in-frame clones and lacks some. The sample shows tens of thousands of clones, about 89% of them seen only once. Material: peripheral blood, obtained on day 0 of AZD1222 vaccination. All receptors derive from an adult in good health.

The chain joins TRBV5-1 to TRBJ1-3, with D perhaps TRBD1 (6 bases). This CDR3 region has 16 residues. Germline assignment: CDR1 SGHRS and CDR2 YFSETQ. V was cut by 4 bases and J by 3 bases, with 17 bases left in between. The DNA of the CDR3 is TGCGCCAGCAGCCATCGGACAGCGGGAGGTGGAAACACCATATATTTT. The encoded protein is CASSHRTAGGGNTIYF.

The chain combines TRBV4-1 with TRBJ2-7, with 9 bases that match TRBD2. V shed 0 bases and J 7 bases; nucleotides not matched to a gene: 10. Germline CDR1 MGHRA, CDR2 YSYEKL. This CDR3 is built from 16 residues. Here the CDR3 reads CASSQDAGGRVREQYF. The CDR3 region has the DNA TGCGCCAGCAGCCAAGATGCGGGGGGGCGAGTTAGGGAGCAGTACTTC.

The chain carries TRBV15 and TRBJ2-1; possibly TRBD2 for D (6 bases). The ends were cut back, 9 bases at V and 0 bases at J, with 12 bases in the middle. CDR3 length: 14 amino acids. Germline lookup yields CDR1 LNHNV and CDR2 YYDKDF (reference sequence). CDR3 amino acids: CATLTGGSYNEQFF. CDR3 coding DNA: TGTGCCACTTTAACCGGGGGCTCCTACAATGAGCAGTTCTTC.

V is TRBV6-1 and J is TRBJ1-2; D gene uncertain. This CDR3 is 14 amino acids long. Between the trimmed V and J ends, which lost 3 bases and 2 bases, there was a span of 10 bases. Germline V CDR1 and CDR2: MNHNS, SASEGT. The CDR3 DNA reads as TGTGCCAGCAGTGAGTTTGGTGAGAACTATGGCTACACCTTC. This encodes CASSEFGENYGYTF.

The chain combines TRBV20-1 with TRBJ1-2; 7 bases are a match to TRBD1. The CDR3 contains 15 residues. Germline V gene lookup returns CDR1 DFQATT and CDR2 SNEGSKA (reference sequence). J lost 4 bases, V lost 3 bases, and 11 bases had no gene match. The CDR3 here is CSASPRRGGVYGYTF. The CDR3 DNA sequence: TGCAGTGCTAGTCCCAGGAGAGGGGGCGTCTATGGCTACACCTTC.

The chain links TRBV5-6 to TRBJ1-6, with 8 bases that match TRBD1. In germline, CDR1 is SGHDT, CDR2 YYEEEE. Trimming took 4 bases from V and 2 from J; bases not matched to a gene: 5. The CDR3 has 16 residues. The chain's CDR3 is CASSIGQGAYNSPLHF. The CDR3 DNA is TGTGCCAGCAGCATAGGACAGGGCGCCTATAATTCACCCCTCCACTTT.

This clone was counted between two and nine times. The chain employs TRBV5-1 and TRBJ2-5, with 7 bases identical to TRBD1. The V and J ends lost 0 bases and 5 bases, in that order; junction bases with no gene match: 10. This CDR3 has 16 amino acids. CDR1 is SGHRS and CDR2 is YFSETQ in the germline V gene. The CDR3 DNA reads as TGCGCCAGCAGCTTGGAGGGGGCGACCGTTCGGGAGACCCAGTACTTC. It translates to CASSLEGATVRETQYF.

V and J are TRBV6-2 or TRBV6-3 and TRBJ2-2, with D hard to call. The CDR3 runs 14 residues. Trimming took off 0 bases at V and 2 bases at J, with 4 bases between the two ends. The germline CDR1 and CDR2 sequences are MNHEY and SVGEGT. This chain's CDR3 is CASSYSHNTGELFF. In nucleotides, the CDR3 is TGTGCCAGCAGTTACTCGCACAACACCGGGGAGCTGTTTTTT.

The chain is built from TRBV27 and TRBJ1-4; D may be TRBD1 (5 bases). The CDR3 is 14 residues long. V lost 6 bases, J lost 6 bases, and 14 bases lay in between. In germline, CDR1 is MNHEY, CDR2 SMNVEV (reference sequence). CDR3 nucleotide sequence: TGTGCCAGCAGCATGGAAGGGGTTGATGAAAAACTGTTTTTT. Protein: CASSMEGVDEKLFF.

The CDR3 coding sequence is TGTGCCAGCAGCCAAGCTTTACTAGCGGGAGTTGAGACCCAGTACTTC. Encoded protein: CASSQALLAGVETQYF. The gene calls are TRBV3-1 (or the pseudogene TRBV3-2) and TRBJ2-5, with TRBD2 matching over 11 bases. Trimming cost V 1 base and J 5 bases; bases outside gene matches: 6. Germline CDR1 LGHDT, CDR2 YNNKEL (reference sequence). The CDR3 is made up of 16 amino acids.

This clone was counted between two and nine times. This sequence joins TRBV25-1 and TRBJ1-4; D is uncertain. Between the trimmed V and J ends, which lost 1 base and 5 bases, there was a span of 14 bases. CDR3 length equals 16 residues. Germline V lookup: CDR1 MGHDK, CDR2 SYGVNS. CDR3 nucleotides: TGTGCCAGCAGTGAATTCTTTACGGAGCGGAATGAAAAACTGTTTTTT. The encoded protein is CASSEFFTERNEKLFF.

The chain has TRBV7-2 and TRBJ1-2; D call uncertain. Germline lookup yields CDR1 SGHTA and CDR2 FQGNSA. V gave up 1 base and J gave up 4 bases, with 10 bases separating them. CDR3 length: 14 amino acids. Written as DNA, the CDR3 is TGTGCCAGCAGCTTAGATTTCACCAGCTATGGCTACACCTTC. Its protein product is CASSLDFTSYGYTF.

CDR3 sequence reads: CASSPMQGGNRGTEAFF. DNA for the CDR3: TGTGCCAGCTCACCGATGCAGGGGGGAAACCGGGGCACTGAAGCTTTCTTT. This chain uses TRBV18 with TRBJ1-1; 7 bases are a match to TRBD1. V lost 3 bases and J lost 4; bases outside the gene matches: 14. The CDR3 sequence is 17 residues long. Germline CDR1 and CDR2: KGHSH and LQKENI.

The chain combines TRBV5-1 with TRBJ2-4, with 16 bases aligning to TRBD2. V trimming: 2 bases; J trimming: 7 bases; junction bases outside the gene matches: 6. The CDR3 is 17 residues long. CDR1 is SGHRS, CDR2 YFSETQ, per germline. CDR3 DNA sequence: TGCGCCAGCAGCTTACCGGGACTAGCGGGGGGGACGAACATTCAGTACTTC. It encodes CASSLPGLAGGTNIQYF.

This rearrangement joins TRBV6-2 or TRBV6-3 to TRBJ2-1; 11 bases match TRBD2. CDR3 length: 21 amino acids. From germline, CDR1 is MNHEY and CDR2 SVGEGT. Trimming at V came to 0 bases and at J to 3 bases, leaving 16 bases not matched to a gene. The CDR3 loop is CASSYSEATSGKTRNYNEQFF. CDR3 coding DNA: TGTGCCAGCAGTTACTCTGAGGCGACTAGCGGGAAGACGAGAAACTACAATGAGCAGTTCTTC.

The chain has TRBV6-5 and TRBJ2-2, with D tentatively TRBD1 (6 bases). CDR1 is MNHEY, CDR2 SVGAGI, per germline. The CDR3 is made up of 15 amino acids. V was shortened by 7 bases and J by 5 bases, with 17 bases between the two germline ends. The CDR3 nucleotides are TGTGCCAGCACCCAGGGGCACTATAGGACCGGGGAGCTGTTTTTT. It translates to CASTQGHYRTGELFF.

This clone was detected once. The chain is built from TRBV29-1 and TRBJ1-2; TRBD1 matches 9 bases. The germline V gene has CDR1 SQVTM and CDR2 ANQGSEA. J was trimmed by 7 bases and V by 6 bases; bases with no gene match: 3. The CDR3 spans 11 residues. The CDR3 coding sequence is TGCAGCGTAGTGACAGGGGGTGGCTACACCTTC. Its protein product is CSVVTGGGYTF.

This rearrangement joins TRBV2 to TRBJ1-1; 7 nucleotides line up with TRBD1. The ends lost 4 bases at V and 4 bases at J; junction bases unmatched: 6. Germline CDR1 SNHLY, CDR2 FYNNEI. CDR3 length: 14 residues. CDR3 sequence reads: CASSVRRQGTEAFF. Here the CDR3 DNA reads TGTGCCAGCAGTGTTAGAAGACAGGGCACTGAAGCTTTCTTT.

The chain recombines TRBV11-3 with TRBJ2-1, with 8 bases aligning to TRBD2. Germline CDR1 SGHNT, CDR2 YENEEA. CDR3 length: 16 amino acids. V lost 3 bases to trimming and J lost 3 bases; unmatched junction nucleotides: 7. The CDR3 coding sequence is TGTGCCAGCAGCTTGGACAGCGGGAGCGTCTACAATGAGCAGTTCTTC. It encodes CASSLDSGSVYNEQFF.

The chain has TRBV28 and TRBJ1-4; weak D call: TRBD1 (6 bases). The CDR3 is 18 amino acids. Trimming removed 4 bases from V and 3 bases from J, with 21 bases in between. CDR1 and CDR2 (germline): MDHEN, SYDVKM. The CDR3 DNA is TGTGCCAGCAGTTCATCAGGAGGGGGTGGATCGGCTAATGAAAAACTGTTTTTT. Translation: CASSSSGGGGSANEKLFF.

The chain couples TRBV27 to TRBJ1-4; D possibly corresponds to TRBD1 (5 bases). CDR3 length: 14 residues. Germline-derived CDR1 and CDR2 are MNHEY and SMNVEV (reference sequence). Trimming removed 5 bases from V and 8 bases from J, with 15 bases in between. The CDR3 DNA is TGTGCCAGCAGTGTCGCAGGACACGAGGAAAAACTGTTTTTT. Its translation is CASSVAGHEEKLFF.